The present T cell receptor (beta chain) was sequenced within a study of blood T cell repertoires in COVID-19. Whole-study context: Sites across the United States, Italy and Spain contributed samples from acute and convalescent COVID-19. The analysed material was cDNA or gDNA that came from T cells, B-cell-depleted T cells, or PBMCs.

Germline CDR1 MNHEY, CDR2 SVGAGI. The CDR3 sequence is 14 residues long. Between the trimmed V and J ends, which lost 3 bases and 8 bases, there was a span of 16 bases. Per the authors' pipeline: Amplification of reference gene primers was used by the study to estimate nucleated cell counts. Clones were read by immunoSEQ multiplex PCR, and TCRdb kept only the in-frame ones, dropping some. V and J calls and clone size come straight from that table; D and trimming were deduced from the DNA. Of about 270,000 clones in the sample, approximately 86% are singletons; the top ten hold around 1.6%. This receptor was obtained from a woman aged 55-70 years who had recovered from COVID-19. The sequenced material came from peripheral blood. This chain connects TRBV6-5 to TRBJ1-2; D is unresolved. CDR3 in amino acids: CASSYITAPSGYTF. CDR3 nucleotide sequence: TGTGCCAGCAGTTATATTACAGCTCCCTCCGGCTACACCTTC.